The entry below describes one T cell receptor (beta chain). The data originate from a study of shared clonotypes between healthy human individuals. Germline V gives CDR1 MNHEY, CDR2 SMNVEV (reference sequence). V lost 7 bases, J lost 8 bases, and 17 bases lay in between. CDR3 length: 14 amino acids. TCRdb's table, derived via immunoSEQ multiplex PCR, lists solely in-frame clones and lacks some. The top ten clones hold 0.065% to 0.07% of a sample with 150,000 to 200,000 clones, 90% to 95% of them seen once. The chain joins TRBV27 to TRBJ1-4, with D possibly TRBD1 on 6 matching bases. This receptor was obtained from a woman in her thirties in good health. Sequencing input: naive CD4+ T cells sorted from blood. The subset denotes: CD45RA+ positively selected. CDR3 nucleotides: TGTGCCAGCAAACAACAGGGTTTTCGGGAAAAACTGTTTTTT. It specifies CASKQQGFREKLFF. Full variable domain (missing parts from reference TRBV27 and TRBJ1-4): EAQVTQNPRYLITVTGKKLTVTCSQNMNHEYMSWYRQDPGLGLRQIYYSMNVEVTDKGDVPEGYKVSRKEKRNFPLILESPSPNQTSLYFCASKQQGFREKLFFGSGTQLSVL.